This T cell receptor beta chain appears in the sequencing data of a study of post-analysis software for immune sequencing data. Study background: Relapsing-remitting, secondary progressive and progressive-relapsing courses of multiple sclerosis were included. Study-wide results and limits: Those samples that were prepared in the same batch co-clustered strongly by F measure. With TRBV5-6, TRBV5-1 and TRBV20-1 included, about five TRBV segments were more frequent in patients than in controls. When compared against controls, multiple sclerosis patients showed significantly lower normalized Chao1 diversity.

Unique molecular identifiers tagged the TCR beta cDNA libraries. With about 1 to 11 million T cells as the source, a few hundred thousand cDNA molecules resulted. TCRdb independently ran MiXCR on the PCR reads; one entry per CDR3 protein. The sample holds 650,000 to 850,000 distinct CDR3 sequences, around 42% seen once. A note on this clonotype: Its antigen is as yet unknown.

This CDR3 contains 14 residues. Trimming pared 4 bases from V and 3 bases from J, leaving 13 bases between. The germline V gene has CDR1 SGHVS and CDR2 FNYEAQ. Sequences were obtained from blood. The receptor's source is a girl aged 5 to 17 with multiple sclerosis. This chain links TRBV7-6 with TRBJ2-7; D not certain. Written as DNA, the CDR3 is TGTGCCAGCAGCTCACAACCTAGAGACTACGAGCAGTACTTC. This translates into CASSSQPRDYEQYF.